This TCR beta chain was observed in a study of T cell responses to AZD1222 COVID-19 vaccine. The method was immunoSEQ multiplex PCR; TCRdb's version includes in-frame clones alone and lacks a portion of them. The top ten hold around 10% of the sample, which has under 150,000 clones, roughly 90% seen once. This clone was seen only once. The CDR3 is 13 residues long. Trimming shortened V by 6 bases and J by 8 bases, and 13 bases separated the two germline ends. Sequences were derived from peripheral blood, sampled on day 0 of MenACWY control vaccination. The clonotype comes from an adult in good health. The J gene is TRBJ1-4, the V gene TRBV12-3 or TRBV12-4; D gene uncertain. The CDR3 reads CASRNWSPEKLFF. CDR3 in DNA: TGTGCCAGCAGAAACTGGTCTCCAGAAAAACTGTTTTTT.